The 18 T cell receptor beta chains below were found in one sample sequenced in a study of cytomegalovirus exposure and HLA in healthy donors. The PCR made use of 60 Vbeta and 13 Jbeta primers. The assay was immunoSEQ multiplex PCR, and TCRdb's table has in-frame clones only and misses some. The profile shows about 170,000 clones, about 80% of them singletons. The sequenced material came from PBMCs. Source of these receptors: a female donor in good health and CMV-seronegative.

DNA of the CDR3: TGTGCCAGCAGTGAAGGACCGGGGATGAACACTGAAGCTTTCTTT. This codes for CASSEGPGMNTEAFF. This chain connects TRBV6-1 to TRBJ1-1; D gene ambiguous. The CDR3 runs to 15 residues. The germline CDR1 and CDR2 sequences are MNHNS and SASEGT. V was trimmed by 1 base and J by 0 bases, leaving 9 bases between them.

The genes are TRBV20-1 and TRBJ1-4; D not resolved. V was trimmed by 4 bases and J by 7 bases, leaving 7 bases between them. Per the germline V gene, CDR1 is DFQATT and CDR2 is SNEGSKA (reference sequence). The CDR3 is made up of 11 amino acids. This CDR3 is CSATRGEKLFF. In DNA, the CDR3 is TGCAGTGCTACCCGGGGTGAAAAACTGTTTTTT.

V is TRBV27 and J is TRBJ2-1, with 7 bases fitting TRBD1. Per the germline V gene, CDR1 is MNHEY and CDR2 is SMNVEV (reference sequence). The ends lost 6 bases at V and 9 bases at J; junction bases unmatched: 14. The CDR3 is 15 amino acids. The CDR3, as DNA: TGTGCCAGCAGCCGGCGCCGACAGGGCTCGAGTGAGCAGTTCTTC. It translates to CASSRRRQGSSEQFF.

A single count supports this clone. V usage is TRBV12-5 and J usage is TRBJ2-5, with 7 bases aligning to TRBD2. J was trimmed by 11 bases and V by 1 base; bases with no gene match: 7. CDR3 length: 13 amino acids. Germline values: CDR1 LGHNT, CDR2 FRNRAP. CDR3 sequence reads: CASGLDSAGEQYF. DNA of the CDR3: TGTGCTAGTGGTTTGGACAGCGCGGGGGAGCAGTACTTC.

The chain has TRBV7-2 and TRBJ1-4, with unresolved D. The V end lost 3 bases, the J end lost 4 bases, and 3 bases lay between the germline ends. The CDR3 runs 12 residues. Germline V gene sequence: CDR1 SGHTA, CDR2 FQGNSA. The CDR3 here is CASSFYNEKLFF. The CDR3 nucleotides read TGTGCCAGCAGCTTTTATAATGAAAAACTGTTTTTT.

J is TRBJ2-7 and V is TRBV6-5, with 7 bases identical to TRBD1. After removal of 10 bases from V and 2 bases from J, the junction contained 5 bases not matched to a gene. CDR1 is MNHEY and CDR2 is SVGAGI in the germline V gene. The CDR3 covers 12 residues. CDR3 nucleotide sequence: TGTGCCACCCGACAGGGAACCTACGAGCAGTACTTC. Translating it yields CATRQGTYEQYF.

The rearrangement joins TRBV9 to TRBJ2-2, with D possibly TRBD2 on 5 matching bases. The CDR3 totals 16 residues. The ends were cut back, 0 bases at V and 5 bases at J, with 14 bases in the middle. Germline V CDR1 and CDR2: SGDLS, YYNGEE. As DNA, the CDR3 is TGTGCCAGCAGCGTAGCTATGGGAGTAGTTACCGGGGAGCTGTTTTTT. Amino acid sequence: CASSVAMGVVTGELFF.

CDR3 sequence (DNA): TGTGCCAGCAGCGCACAACTCCTAGCCAATTCACCCCTCCACTTT. It yields the protein CASSAQLLANSPLHF. The genes are TRBV7-8 and TRBJ1-6; D gene unclear. The V end was cut by 5 bases, the J end by 7 bases, with 15 bases between. CDR3 length: 15 residues. In germline, CDR1 is SGHVS, CDR2 FQNEAQ.

The CDR3 is CASSPGGTARTEAFF. CDR3 DNA sequence: TGCGCCAGCAGCCCAGGTGGGACAGCTAGGACTGAAGCTTTCTTT. The rearrangement links TRBV5-1 to TRBJ1-1, with 7 bases that match TRBD1. CDR1 and CDR2 (germline): SGHRS, YFSETQ. There are 15 residues in the CDR3. The V segment lost 4 bases and the J segment 5 bases; nucleotides outside the gene matches: 11.

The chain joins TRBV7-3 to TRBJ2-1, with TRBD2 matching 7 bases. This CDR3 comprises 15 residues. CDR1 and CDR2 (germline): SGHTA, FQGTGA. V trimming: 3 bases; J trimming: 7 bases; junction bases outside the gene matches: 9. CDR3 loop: CASSFLAVGVNEQFF. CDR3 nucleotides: TGTGCCAGCAGCTTCCTAGCGGTTGGAGTGAATGAGCAGTTCTTC.

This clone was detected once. Written as DNA, the CDR3 is TGTGCCACCAGCAGAGACCGGGACTTCAGGGGCTACACCTTC. Its translation is CATSRDRDFRGYTF. The J gene is TRBJ1-2, the V gene TRBV15, with TRBD1 as a possible D gene (5 bases). Trimming took 0 bases from V and 8 from J, leaving 13 bases between them. The germline V gene has CDR1 LNHNV and CDR2 YYDKDF (reference sequence). The CDR3 length is 14 residues.

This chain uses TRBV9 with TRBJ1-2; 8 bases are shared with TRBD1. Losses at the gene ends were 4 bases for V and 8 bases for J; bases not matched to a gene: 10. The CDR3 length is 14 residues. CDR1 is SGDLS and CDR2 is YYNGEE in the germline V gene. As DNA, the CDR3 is TGTGCCAGCAGCCCCAGACAGGGGACCACGGGCTACACCTTC. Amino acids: CASSPRQGTTGYTF.

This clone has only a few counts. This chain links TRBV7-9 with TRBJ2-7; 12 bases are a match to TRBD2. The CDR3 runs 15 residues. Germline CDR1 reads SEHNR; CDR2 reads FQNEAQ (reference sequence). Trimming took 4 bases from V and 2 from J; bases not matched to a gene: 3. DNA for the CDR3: TGTGCCAGCAGCTCGCGGACTAGCGGGGCCTACGAGCAGTACTTC. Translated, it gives CASSSRTSGAYEQYF.

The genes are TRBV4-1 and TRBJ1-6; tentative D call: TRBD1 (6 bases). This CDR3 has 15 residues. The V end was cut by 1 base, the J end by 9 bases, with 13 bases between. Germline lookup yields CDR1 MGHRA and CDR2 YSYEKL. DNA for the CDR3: TGCGCCAGCAGCCAAGGCTGGGGGGGCGGTTCACCCCTCCACTTT. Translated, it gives CASSQGWGGGSPLHF.

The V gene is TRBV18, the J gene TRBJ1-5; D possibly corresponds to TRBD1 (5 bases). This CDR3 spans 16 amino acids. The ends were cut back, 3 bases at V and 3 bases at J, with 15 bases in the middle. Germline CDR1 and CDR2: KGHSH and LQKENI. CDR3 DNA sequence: TGTGCCAGCTCACCTTTGGCGGGGGTTGACAATCAGCCCCAGCATTTT. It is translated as CASSPLAGVDNQPQHF.

The CDR3 nucleotides are TGTGCCAGCACCGGGACTAGCACGGGCTCCTACGAGCAGTACTTC. Translation gives CASTGTSTGSYEQYF. The chain joins TRBV2 to TRBJ2-7, with 9 bases lining up with TRBD2. Germline V gene data show CDR1 as SNHLY and CDR2 as FYNNEI. The V gene end was trimmed by 7 bases and the J gene end by 0 bases; junction bases not matched to a gene: 7. The CDR3 consists of 15 residues.

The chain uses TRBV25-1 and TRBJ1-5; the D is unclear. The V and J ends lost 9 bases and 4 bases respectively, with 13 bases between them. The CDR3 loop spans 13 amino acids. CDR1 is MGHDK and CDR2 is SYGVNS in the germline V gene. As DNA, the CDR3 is TGTGCCAGTTCGCGTGGTCAAAATCAGCCCCAGCATTTT. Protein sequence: CASSRGQNQPQHF.

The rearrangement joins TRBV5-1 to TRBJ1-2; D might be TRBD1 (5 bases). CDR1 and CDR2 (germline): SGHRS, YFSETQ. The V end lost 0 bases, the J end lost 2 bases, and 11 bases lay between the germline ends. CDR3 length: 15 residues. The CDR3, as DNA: TGCGCCAGCAGCTTGGAAGGGGCTTCCAACTATGGCTACACCTTC. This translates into CASSLEGASNYGYTF. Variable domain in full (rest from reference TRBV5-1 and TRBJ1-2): KAGVTQTPRYLIKTRGQQVTLSCSPISGHRSVSWYQQTPGQGLQFLFEYFSETQRNKGNFPGRFSGRQFSNSRSEMNVSTLELGDSALYLCASSLEGASNYGYTFGSGTRLTVV.